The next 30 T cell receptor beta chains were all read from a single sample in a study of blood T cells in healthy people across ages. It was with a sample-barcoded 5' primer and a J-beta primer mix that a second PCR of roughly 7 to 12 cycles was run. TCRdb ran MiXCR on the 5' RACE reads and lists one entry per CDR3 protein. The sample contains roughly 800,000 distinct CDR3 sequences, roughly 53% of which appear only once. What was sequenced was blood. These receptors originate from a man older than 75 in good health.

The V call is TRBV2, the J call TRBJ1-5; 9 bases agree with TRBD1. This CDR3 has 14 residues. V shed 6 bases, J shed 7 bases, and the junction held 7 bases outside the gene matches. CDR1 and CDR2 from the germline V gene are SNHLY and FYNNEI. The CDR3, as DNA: TGTGCCAGCAGCATTGACAGGGGGAGCCAGCCCCAGCATTTT. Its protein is CASSIDRGSQPQHF.

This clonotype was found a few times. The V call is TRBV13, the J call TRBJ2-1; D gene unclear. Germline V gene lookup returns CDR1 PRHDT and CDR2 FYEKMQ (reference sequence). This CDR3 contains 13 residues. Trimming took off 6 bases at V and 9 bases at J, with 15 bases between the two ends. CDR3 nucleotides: TGTGCCAGCAGTCCCCCCTTCATTGGTGAGCAGTTCTTC. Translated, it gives CASSPPFIGEQFF.

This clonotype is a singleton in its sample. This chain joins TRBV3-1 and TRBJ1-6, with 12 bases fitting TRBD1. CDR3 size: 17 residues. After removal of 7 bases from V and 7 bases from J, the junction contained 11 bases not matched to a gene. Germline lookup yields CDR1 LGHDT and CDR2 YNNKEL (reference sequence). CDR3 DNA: TGTGCCAGCAAATCCGGGACAGGGGGCGTTCGGAATTCACCCCTCCACTTT. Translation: CASKSGTGGVRNSPLHF.

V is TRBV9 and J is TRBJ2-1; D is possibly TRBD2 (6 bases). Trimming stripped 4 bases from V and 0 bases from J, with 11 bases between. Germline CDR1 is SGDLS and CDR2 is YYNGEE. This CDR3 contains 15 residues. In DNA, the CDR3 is TGTGCCAGCAGCACCGGGACTGACTCCTACAATGAGCAGTTCTTC. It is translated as CASSTGTDSYNEQFF.

The CDR3 coding sequence is TGTGCCAGCAGCGTGGACAGGCTTAGCAATCAGCCCCAGCATTTT. Translating gives CASSVDRLSNQPQHF. The rearrangement uses TRBV7-8 and TRBJ1-5; TRBD1 matches 7 bases. This CDR3 region has 15 residues. The junction had 4 bases not matched to a gene; V was cut back by 5 bases and J by 0 bases. The germline gives CDR1 SGHVS, CDR2 FQNEAQ.

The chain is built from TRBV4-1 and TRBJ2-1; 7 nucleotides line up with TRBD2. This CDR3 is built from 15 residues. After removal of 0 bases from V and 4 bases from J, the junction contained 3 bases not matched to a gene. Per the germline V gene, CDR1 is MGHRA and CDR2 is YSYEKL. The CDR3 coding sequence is TGCGCCAGCAGCCAAGAGGGGGAGGGGTACAATGAGCAGTTCTTC. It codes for CASSQEGEGYNEQFF.

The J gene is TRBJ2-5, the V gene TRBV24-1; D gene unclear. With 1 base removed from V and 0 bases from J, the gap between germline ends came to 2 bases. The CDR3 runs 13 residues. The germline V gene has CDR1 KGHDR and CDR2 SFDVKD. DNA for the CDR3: TGTGCCACCAGTGATTTTAACCAAGAGACCCAGTACTTC. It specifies CATSDFNQETQYF.

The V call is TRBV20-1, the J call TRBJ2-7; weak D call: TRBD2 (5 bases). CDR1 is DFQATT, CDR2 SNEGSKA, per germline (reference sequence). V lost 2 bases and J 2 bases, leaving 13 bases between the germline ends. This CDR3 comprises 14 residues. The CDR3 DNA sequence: TGCAGTGCTAGAAAACTCCTAGCCGCCTACGAGCAGTACTTC. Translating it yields CSARKLLAAYEQYF.

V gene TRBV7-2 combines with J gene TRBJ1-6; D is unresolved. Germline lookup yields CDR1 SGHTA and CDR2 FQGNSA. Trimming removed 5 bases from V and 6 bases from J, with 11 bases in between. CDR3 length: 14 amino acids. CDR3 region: CASSLAQANSPLHF. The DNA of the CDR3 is TGTGCCAGCAGCCTTGCCCAGGCTAATTCACCCCTCCACTTT. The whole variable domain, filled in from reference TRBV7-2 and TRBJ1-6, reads GAGVSQSPSNKVTEKGKDVELRCDPISGHTALYWYRQSLGQGLEFLIYFQGNSAPDKSGLPSDRFSAERTGGSVSTLTIQRTQQEDSAVYLCASSLAQANSPLHFGNGTRLTVT.

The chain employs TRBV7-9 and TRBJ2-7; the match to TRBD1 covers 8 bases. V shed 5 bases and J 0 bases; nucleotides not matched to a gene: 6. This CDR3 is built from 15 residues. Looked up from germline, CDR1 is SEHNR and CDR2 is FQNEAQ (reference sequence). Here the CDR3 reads CASSAQGAPSYEQYF. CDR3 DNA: TGTGCCAGCAGCGCTCAGGGGGCCCCCTCCTACGAGCAGTACTTC.

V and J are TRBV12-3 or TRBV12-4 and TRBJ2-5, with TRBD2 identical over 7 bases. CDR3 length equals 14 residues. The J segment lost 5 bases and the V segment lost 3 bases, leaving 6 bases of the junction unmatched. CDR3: CASSFGWGGETQYF. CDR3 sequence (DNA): TGTGCCAGCAGTTTCGGTTGGGGAGGGGAGACCCAGTACTTC.

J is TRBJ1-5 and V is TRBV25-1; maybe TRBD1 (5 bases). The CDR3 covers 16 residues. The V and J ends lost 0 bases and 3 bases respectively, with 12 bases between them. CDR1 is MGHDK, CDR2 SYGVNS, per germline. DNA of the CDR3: TGTGCCAGCAGTGAATATGGGGGATTCGACAATCAGCCCCAGCATTTT. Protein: CASSEYGGFDNQPQHF.

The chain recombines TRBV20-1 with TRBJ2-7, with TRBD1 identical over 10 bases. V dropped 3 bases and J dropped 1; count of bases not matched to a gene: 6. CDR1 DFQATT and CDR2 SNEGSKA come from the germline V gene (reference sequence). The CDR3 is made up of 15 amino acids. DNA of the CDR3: TGCAGTGCTAGGTTGGGACAGGGGCTGTCCTACGAGCAGTACTTC. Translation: CSARLGQGLSYEQYF.

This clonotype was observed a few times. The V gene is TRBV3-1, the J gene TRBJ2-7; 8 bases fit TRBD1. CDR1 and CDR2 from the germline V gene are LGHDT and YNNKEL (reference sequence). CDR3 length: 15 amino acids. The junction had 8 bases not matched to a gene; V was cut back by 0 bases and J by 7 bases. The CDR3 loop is CASSQDSSTGGEQYF. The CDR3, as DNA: TGTGCCAGCAGCCAAGATTCGTCAACAGGGGGGGAGCAGTACTTC.

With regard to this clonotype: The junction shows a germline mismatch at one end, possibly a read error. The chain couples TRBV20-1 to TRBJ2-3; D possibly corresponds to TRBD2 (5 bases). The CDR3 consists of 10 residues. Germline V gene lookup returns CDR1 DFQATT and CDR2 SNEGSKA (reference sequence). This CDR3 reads CSARRDTRYF. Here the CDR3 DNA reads TGCAGTGCTAGGAGGGATACGCGGTATTTT.

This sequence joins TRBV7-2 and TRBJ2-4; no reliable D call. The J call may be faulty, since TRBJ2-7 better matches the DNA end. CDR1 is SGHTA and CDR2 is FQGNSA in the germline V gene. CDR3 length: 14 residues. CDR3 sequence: CASSFNARDYEQYF. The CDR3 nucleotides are TGTGCCAGCAGCTTCAACGCTAGGGACTACGAGCAGTACTTC.

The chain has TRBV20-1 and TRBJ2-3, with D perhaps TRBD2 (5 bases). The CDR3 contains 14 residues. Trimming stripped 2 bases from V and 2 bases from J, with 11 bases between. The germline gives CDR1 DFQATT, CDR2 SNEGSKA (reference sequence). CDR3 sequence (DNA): TGCAGTGCTAGACCTGAGGGCCTCACAGATACGCAGTATTTT. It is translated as CSARPEGLTDTQYF.

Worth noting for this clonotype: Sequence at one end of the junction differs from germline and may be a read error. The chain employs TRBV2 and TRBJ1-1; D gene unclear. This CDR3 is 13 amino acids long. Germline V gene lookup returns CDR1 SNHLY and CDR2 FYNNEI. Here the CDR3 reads CASSEDLNIEAFF. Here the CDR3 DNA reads TGTGCCAGCAGTGAAGATCTGAACATTGAAGCTTTCTTT.

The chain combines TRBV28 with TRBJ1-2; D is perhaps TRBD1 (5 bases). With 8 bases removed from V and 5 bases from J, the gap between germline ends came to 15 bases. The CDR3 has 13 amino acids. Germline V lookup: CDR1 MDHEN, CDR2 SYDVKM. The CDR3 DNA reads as TGTGCCAGCGGCCACAGGACGGGGTATGGCTACACCTTC. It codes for CASGHRTGYGYTF.

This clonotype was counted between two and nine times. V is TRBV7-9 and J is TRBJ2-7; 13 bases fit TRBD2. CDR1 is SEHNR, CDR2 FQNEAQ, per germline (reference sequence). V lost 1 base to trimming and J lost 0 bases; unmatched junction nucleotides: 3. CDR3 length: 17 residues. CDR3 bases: TGTGCCAGCAGCTTAGGGACTAGCGGGAGAAGCTCCTACGAGCAGTACTTC. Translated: CASSLGTSGRSSYEQYF.

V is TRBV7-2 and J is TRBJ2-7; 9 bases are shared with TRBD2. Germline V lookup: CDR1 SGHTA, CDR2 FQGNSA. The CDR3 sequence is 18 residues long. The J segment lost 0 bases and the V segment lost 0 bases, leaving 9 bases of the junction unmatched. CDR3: CASSLAEGTSRRSYEQYF. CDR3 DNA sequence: TGTGCCAGCAGCTTAGCGGAGGGGACTAGCCGACGCTCCTACGAGCAGTACTTC.

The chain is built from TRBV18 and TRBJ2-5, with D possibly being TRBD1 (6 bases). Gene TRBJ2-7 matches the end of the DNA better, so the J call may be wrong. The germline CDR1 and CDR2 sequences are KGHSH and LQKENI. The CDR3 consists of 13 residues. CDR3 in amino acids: CASSPGAALEQYF. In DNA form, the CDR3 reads TGTGCCAGCTCACCGGGGGCAGCCCTCGAGCAGTACTTC.

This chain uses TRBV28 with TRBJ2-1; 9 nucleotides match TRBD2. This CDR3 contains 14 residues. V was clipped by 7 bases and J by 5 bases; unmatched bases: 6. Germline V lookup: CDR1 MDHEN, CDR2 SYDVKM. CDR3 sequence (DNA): TGTGCCAGCAAGGGCAGACTAGCGGACAATGAGCAGTTCTTC. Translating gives CASKGRLADNEQFF. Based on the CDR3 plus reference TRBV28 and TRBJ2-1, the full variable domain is DVKVTQSSRYLVKRTGEKVFLECVQDMDHENMFWYRQDPGLGLRLIYFSYDVKMKEKGDIPEGYSVSREKKERFSLILESASTNQTSMYLCASKGRLADNEQFFGPGTRLTVL.

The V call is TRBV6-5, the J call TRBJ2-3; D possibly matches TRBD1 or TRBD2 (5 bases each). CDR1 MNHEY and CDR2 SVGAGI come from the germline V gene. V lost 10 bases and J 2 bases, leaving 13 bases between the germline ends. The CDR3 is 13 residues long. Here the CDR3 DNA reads TGTGCCATTCAGCCAGGGACCACAGATACGCAGTATTTT. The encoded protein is CAIQPGTTDTQYF.

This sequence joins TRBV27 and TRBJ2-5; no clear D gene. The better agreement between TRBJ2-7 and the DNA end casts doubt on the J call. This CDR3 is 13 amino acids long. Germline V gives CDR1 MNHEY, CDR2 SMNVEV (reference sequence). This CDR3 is CASSLFGAYEQYF. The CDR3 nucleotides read TGTGCCAGCAGTTTATTCGGTGCCTACGAGCAGTACTTC.

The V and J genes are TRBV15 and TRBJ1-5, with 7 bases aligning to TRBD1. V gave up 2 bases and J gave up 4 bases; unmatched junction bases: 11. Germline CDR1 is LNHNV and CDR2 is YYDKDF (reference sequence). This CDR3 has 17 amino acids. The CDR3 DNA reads TGTGCCACCAGCAGACTGGGGCAGGGGGAAAGGAATCAGCCCCAGCATTTT. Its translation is CATSRLGQGERNQPQHF. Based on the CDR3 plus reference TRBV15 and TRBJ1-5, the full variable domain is DAMVIQNPRYQVTQFGKPVTLSCSQTLNHNVMYWYQQKSSQAPKLLFHYYDKDFNNEADTPDNFQSRRPNTSFCFLDIRSPGLGDTAMYLCATSRLGQGERNQPQHFGDGTRLSIL.

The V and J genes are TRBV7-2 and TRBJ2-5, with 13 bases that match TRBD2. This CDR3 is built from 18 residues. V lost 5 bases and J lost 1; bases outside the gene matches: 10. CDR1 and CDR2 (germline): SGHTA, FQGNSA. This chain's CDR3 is CASSPGLAGANSQETQYF. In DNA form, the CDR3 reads TGTGCCAGCAGCCCCGGACTAGCGGGAGCTAACTCCCAAGAGACCCAGTACTTC.

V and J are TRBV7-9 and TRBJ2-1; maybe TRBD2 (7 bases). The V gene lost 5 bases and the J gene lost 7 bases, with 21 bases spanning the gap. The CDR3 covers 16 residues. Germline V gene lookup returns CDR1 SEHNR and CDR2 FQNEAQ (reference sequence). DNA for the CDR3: TGTGCCAGCAGCCCCCCGGGGGGCGGGATCATAAATGAGCAGTTCTTC. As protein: CASSPPGGGIINEQFF.

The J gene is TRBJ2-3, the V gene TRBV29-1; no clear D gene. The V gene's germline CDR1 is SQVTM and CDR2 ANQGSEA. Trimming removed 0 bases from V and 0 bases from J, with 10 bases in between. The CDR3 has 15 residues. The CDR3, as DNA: TGCAGCGTTGAAGAACCGAGCCGGAGCACAGATACGCAGTATTTT. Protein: CSVEEPSRSTDTQYF.

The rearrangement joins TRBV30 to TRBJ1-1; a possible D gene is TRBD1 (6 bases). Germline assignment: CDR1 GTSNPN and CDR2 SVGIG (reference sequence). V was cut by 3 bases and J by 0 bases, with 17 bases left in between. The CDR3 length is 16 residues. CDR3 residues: CAWSFKDSLMNTEAFF. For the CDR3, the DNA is TGTGCCTGGAGCTTTAAGGACAGCCTGATGAACACTGAAGCTTTCTTT.